The 23 T cell receptor beta chains below were found in one sample sequenced in a study of T-cell reconstitution after alpha-beta-depleted transplantation in children. This sample's TCRbeta library carried unique molecular identifier barcodes. Each CDR3 protein is one row after TCRdb ran MiXCR on the PCR reads. The data show fewer than 700,000 distinct CDR3 sequences, over 10% seen once. The material sequenced was PBMCs, mostly from graft donor cells, taken 360 days after TCRalphabeta/CD19-depleted stem cell transplant. All receptors come from a male patient aged 10 to 17 who had a stem cell transplant for acute myeloid leukemia, so the T cells may come from the graft donor.

J is TRBJ2-1 and V is TRBV5-1; 7 bases match TRBD1. CDR1 and CDR2 (germline): SGHRS, YFSETQ. The J segment lost 4 bases and the V segment lost 2 bases, leaving 12 bases of the junction unmatched. This CDR3 is 17 amino acids long. The CDR3 sequence: CASSFLGQPTLYNEQFF. DNA of the CDR3: TGCGCCAGCAGCTTTTTGGGACAGCCGACGTTGTACAATGAGCAGTTCTTC.

The chain joins TRBV4-3 to TRBJ1-5; tentatively, D is TRBD1 (6 bases). Germline V gene lookup returns CDR1 LGHNA and CDR2 YSLEER. The CDR3 is 16 residues long. V was clipped by 0 bases and J by 3 bases, with 12 bases between them. CDR3 nucleotides: TGCGCCAGCAGCCAAGATATGGGGGCTATCAATCAGCCCCAGCATTTT. Its protein is CASSQDMGAINQPQHF.

The sample holds a few counts of this clonotype. V gene TRBV4-3 combines with J gene TRBJ2-5; no definite D call. This CDR3 region has 15 residues. Trimming took off 0 bases at V and 3 bases at J, with 11 bases between the two ends. Germline V lookup: CDR1 LGHNA, CDR2 YSLEER. Here the CDR3 DNA reads TGCGCCAGCAGCCAAGATGTCAGGCCTGAAGAGACCCAGTACTTC. It specifies CASSQDVRPEETQYF.

J is TRBJ2-5 and V is TRBV4-2, with D possibly being TRBD2 (6 bases). CDR1 and CDR2 from the germline V gene are LGHNA and YNFKEQ. This CDR3 has 14 residues. The germline V and J ends were trimmed by 4 bases and 5 bases, with 14 bases remaining between them. The CDR3 loop reads CASSRADAGETQYF. The CDR3 nucleotides are TGTGCCAGCAGCCGAGCGGATGCGGGGGAGACCCAGTACTTC.

This clonotype was observed many times. This chain joins TRBV9 and TRBJ2-1; D gene uncertain. V shed 1 base and J shed 6 bases, with 11 bases lying between them. The germline gives CDR1 SGDLS, CDR2 YYNGEE. The CDR3 is 14 amino acids. The CDR3 spells CASSVLDLPNEQFF. The CDR3 DNA follows: TGTGCCAGCAGCGTACTTGACTTACCCAATGAGCAGTTCTTC.

This clonotype was seen repeatedly, ten times or more. The chain couples TRBV20-1 to TRBJ2-7, with 11 bases aligning to TRBD2. Germline V lookup: CDR1 DFQATT, CDR2 SNEGSKA (reference sequence). After removal of 3 bases from V and 4 bases from J, the junction contained 11 bases not matched to a gene. The CDR3 length is 16 residues. CDR3: CSASGLASGRKYEQYF. In nucleotides, the CDR3 is TGCAGTGCTAGCGGACTCGCTAGCGGGAGGAAATACGAGCAGTACTTC.

This clonotype was counted at least ten times. This chain uses TRBV29-1 with TRBJ2-1; TRBD2 matches at 10 bases. The CDR3 is made up of 15 amino acids. Germline V gene lookup returns CDR1 SQVTM and CDR2 ANQGSEA. The J segment lost 6 bases and the V segment lost 5 bases, leaving 10 bases of the junction unmatched. CDR3 nucleotides: TGCAGCGTTACCAAAGCGGGAGGGATCGGCAATGAGCAGTTCTTC. This codes for CSVTKAGGIGNEQFF.

The table lists this clonotype with many counts. V usage is TRBV12-3 or TRBV12-4 and J usage is TRBJ1-1, with D maybe TRBD1 (6 bases). The CDR3 runs to 17 residues. Trimming shortened V by 5 bases and J by 2 bases, and 21 bases separated the two germline ends. In DNA form, the CDR3 reads TGTGCCAGCAGTCCAGGGGCGAGCAAACTTATCAACACTGAAGCTTTCTTT. It yields the protein CASSPGASKLINTEAFF.

This clonotype has only a few counts. The chain combines TRBV12-3 or TRBV12-4 with TRBJ1-5; 10 bases are shared with TRBD1. With 4 bases clipped from V and 6 bases from J, the junction kept 9 bases outside the gene matches. The CDR3 contains 16 residues. The CDR3 protein is CASSSATGTGVQPQHF. The CDR3 DNA follows: TGTGCCAGCAGTTCGGCCACCGGGACAGGGGTTCAGCCCCAGCATTTT.

This chain connects TRBV18 to TRBJ1-2; 9 bases map to TRBD1. CDR1 KGHSH and CDR2 LQKENI come from the germline V gene. This CDR3 is built from 17 residues. With V trimmed by 1 base and J by 5 bases, 11 bases remained unmatched. CDR3 DNA: TGTGCCAGCTCACCACTTTTCCGGGACAGGGTAGAGTATGGCTACACCTTC. Encoded protein: CASSPLFRDRVEYGYTF.

This chain connects TRBV30 to TRBJ1-4, with 9 bases fitting TRBD1. V lost 3 bases and J lost 9; bases outside the gene matches: 11. Germline CDR1 GTSNPN, CDR2 SVGIG (reference sequence). The CDR3 sequence is 15 residues long. The CDR3 coding sequence is TGTGCCTGGAGCCCTCTCCGGGACAGGGAGAAAAAACTGTTTTTT. It translates to CAWSPLRDREKKLFF.

This clonotype has a count of ten or more. The chain employs TRBV5-1 and TRBJ1-1; D not resolved. The CDR3 consists of 16 residues. The germline gives CDR1 SGHRS, CDR2 YFSETQ. V was trimmed by 1 base and J by 0 bases, leaving 13 bases between them. The CDR3 region is CASSLTTVGMNTEAFF. CDR3 sequence (DNA): TGCGCCAGCAGCTTGACCACAGTGGGCATGAACACTGAAGCTTTCTTT.

The chain carries TRBV12-3 or TRBV12-4 and TRBJ2-3; tentatively, D is TRBD1 or TRBD2 (5 bases each). The ends were cut back, 4 bases at V and 5 bases at J, with 19 bases in the middle. The CDR3 runs to 16 residues. CDR3 residues: CASSSGKQARGDTQYF. CDR3 nucleotides: TGTGCCAGCAGTTCAGGAAAACAGGCTCGGGGAGATACGCAGTATTTT.

V and J are TRBV7-9 and TRBJ2-7; D unresolved. CDR1 is SEHNR, CDR2 FQNEAQ, per germline (reference sequence). The CDR3 loop spans 12 amino acids. V lost 4 bases and J lost 2, with 6 bases in between. CDR3 residues: CASSYNTYEQYF. In nucleotides, the CDR3 is TGTGCCAGCAGCTACAATACCTACGAGCAGTACTTC. The full variable domain, completed using reference TRBV7-9 and TRBJ2-7, is DTGVSQNPRHKITKRGQNVTFRCDPISEHNRLYWYRQTLGQGPEFLTYFQNEAQLEKSRLLSDRFSAERPKGSFSTLEIQRTEQGDSAMYLCASSYNTYEQYFGPGTRLTVT.

The V and J genes are TRBV7-6 and TRBJ2-3; 8 bases match TRBD2. V dropped 1 base and J dropped 6; count of bases not matched to a gene: 9. The germline gives CDR1 SGHVS, CDR2 FNYEAQ. The CDR3 loop spans 16 amino acids. The CDR3 coding sequence is TGTGCCAGCAGCTTAGGTGCGTTAGCGGGACACGATACGCAGTATTTT. Amino acid sequence: CASSLGALAGHDTQYF.

This clonotype was detected many times. This chain uses TRBV28 with TRBJ2-7; the match to TRBD2 covers 9 bases. CDR1 MDHEN and CDR2 SYDVKM come from the germline V gene. V was clipped by 5 bases and J by 4 bases; unmatched bases: 6. The CDR3 is 14 residues long. This chain's CDR3 is CASSPGLADYEQYF. CDR3 coding DNA: TGTGCCAGCAGTCCGGGACTAGCAGATTACGAGCAGTACTTC.

This clonotype turned up a few times. The chain couples TRBV29-1 to TRBJ1-2; 9 bases fit TRBD1. The CDR3 covers 18 residues. V lost 5 bases to trimming and J lost 1 base; unmatched junction nucleotides: 17. Per the germline V gene, CDR1 is SQVTM and CDR2 is ANQGSEA. CDR3 in amino acids: CSVPSGTGLLVYNYGYTF. CDR3 DNA: TGCAGCGTTCCGTCCGGGACAGGGCTTTTAGTCTATAACTATGGCTACACCTTC.

V gene TRBV9 combines with J gene TRBJ2-3; D is unclear. The V end lost 0 bases, the J end lost 4 bases, and 9 bases lay between the germline ends. Germline CDR1 SGDLS, CDR2 YYNGEE. This CDR3 spans 14 amino acids. CDR3 DNA: TGTGCCAGCAGCGTAGGGGTCCTCGCAGATACGCAGTATTTT. Protein: CASSVGVLADTQYF.

This clonotype was seen a few times. The chain joins TRBV11-2 to TRBJ1-1, with 9 bases lining up with TRBD1. Trimming took 2 bases from V and 10 from J; bases not matched to a gene: 8. The CDR3 loop spans 14 amino acids. Germline V CDR1 and CDR2: SGHAT, FQNNGV. Here the CDR3 reads CASSLPGQGQRAFF. CDR3 DNA: TGTGCCAGCAGCTTACCGGGACAGGGACAGAGAGCTTTCTTT.

J is TRBJ2-2 and V is TRBV29-1; 10 bases map to TRBD1. Germline assignment: CDR1 SQVTM and CDR2 ANQGSEA. CDR3 length equals 16 residues. With 4 bases clipped from V and 4 bases from J, the junction kept 9 bases outside the gene matches. CDR3 sequence (DNA): TGCAGCGTTGGGGTCACCGGGACAGGGGTCACCGGGGAGCTGTTTTTT. Translating it yields CSVGVTGTGVTGELFF.

The chain joins TRBV28 to TRBJ2-1; D is ambiguous. Germline assignment: CDR1 MDHEN and CDR2 SYDVKM. This CDR3 comprises 14 residues. V shed 3 bases and J shed 8 bases, with 14 bases lying between them. The CDR3 reads CASSFSGSSDEQFF. CDR3 DNA: TGTGCCAGCAGTTTTTCCGGGTCAAGCGATGAGCAGTTCTTC.

The sample holds many counts of this clonotype. The chain carries TRBV12-3 or TRBV12-4 and TRBJ2-3, with unresolved D. Trimming took off 3 bases at V and 2 bases at J, with 12 bases between the two ends. This CDR3 spans 15 amino acids. CDR3 loop: CASSFQVFLTDTQYF. For the CDR3, the DNA is TGTGCCAGCAGTTTCCAGGTCTTCCTCACAGATACGCAGTATTTT.

This clonotype was counted many times. The rearrangement joins TRBV29-1 to TRBJ2-2; TRBD2 matches 8 bases. The V and J ends lost 5 bases and 7 bases, in that order; junction bases with no gene match: 9. The CDR3 consists of 14 residues. Germline lookup yields CDR1 SQVTM and CDR2 ANQGSEA. Here the CDR3 DNA reads TGCAGCGTTTTAGTGGGACTAGGCGTCGGGGAGCTGTTTTTT. Its translation: CSVLVGLGVGELFF.